The rows below give T cell receptor beta chains drawn from one sample of a study of control samples from healthy donors and cancer patients. The method was immunoSEQ multiplex PCR; TCRdb's version includes in-frame clones alone and lacks a portion of them. The sample gives 110,000 or so clones, around 82% of which show up once; about 13% is in the top ten. What was sequenced was blood. The source is a woman aged 45-65 years in good health. Both conserved end residues are part of each CDR3. D genes are given only for firm matches. The size of a clone is reported for some rows only, either as once, few or many, or as a class for expanded clones.

clone_size: .; v_call: TRBV5-1; d_call: .; j_call: TRBJ2-7; cdr3_aa: CASSLGVVGSSYEQYF; cdr3_nt: TGCGCCAGCAGCTTGGGTGTCGTCGGTAGCTCCTACGAGCAGTACTTC
clone_size: .; v_call: TRBV18; d_call: .; j_call: TRBJ1-2; cdr3_aa: CASSPRSGTNYGYTF; cdr3_nt: TGTGCCAGCTCACCACGCAGTGGGACTAACTATGGCTACACCTTC
clone_size: .; v_call: TRBV28; d_call: .; j_call: TRBJ2-3; cdr3_aa: CASSFLGGGYTDTQYF; cdr3_nt: TGTGCCAGCAGTTTTTTAGGGGGGGGGTACACAGATACGCAGTATTTT
clone_size: .; v_call: TRBV5-8; d_call: TRBD2; j_call: TRBJ2-3; cdr3_aa: CASSPRLAGAGTDTQYF; cdr3_nt: TGTGCCAGCAGCCCACGACTAGCGGGGGCAGGCACAGATACGCAGTATTTT
clone_size: .; v_call: TRBV7-2; d_call: .; j_call: TRBJ1-4; cdr3_aa: CASSLAGGQREKLFF; cdr3_nt: TGTGCCAGCAGCTTAGCGGGGGGGCAAAGGGAAAAACTGTTTTTT
clone_size: .; v_call: TRBV5-1; d_call: TRBD2; j_call: TRBJ2-1; cdr3_aa: CPRSWATGRGGRWEQFF; cdr3_nt: TGCCCCCGCAGCTGGGCCACGGGGCGGGGGGGCCGCTGGGAGCAGTTCTTC
clone_size: .; v_call: TRBV6-2/TRBV6-3; d_call: .; j_call: TRBJ1-1; cdr3_aa: CASSYVQGYTEAFF; cdr3_nt: TGTGCCAGCAGTTACGTACAGGGTTACACTGAAGCTTTCTTT
clone_size: .; v_call: TRBV29-1; d_call: .; j_call: TRBJ1-2; cdr3_aa: CSVETFYGYTF; cdr3_nt: TGCAGCGTTGAAACATTCTATGGCTACACCTTC
clone_size: .; v_call: TRBV27; d_call: .; j_call: TRBJ1-5; cdr3_aa: CASRKQGKGQPQHF; cdr3_nt: TGTGCCAGCAGGAAACAGGGAAAAGGTCAGCCCCAGCATTTT
clone_size: .; v_call: TRBV5-8; d_call: .; j_call: TRBJ1-3; cdr3_aa: CASSLLGFGNTIYF; cdr3_nt: TGTGCCAGCAGCTTGCTGGGTTTTGGAAACACCATATATTTT
clone_size: .; v_call: TRBV7-2; d_call: TRBD1; j_call: TRBJ2-7; cdr3_aa: CASSFTGTGRYEQYF; cdr3_nt: TGTGCCAGCAGCTTCACCGGGACAGGGCGCTACGAGCAGTACTTC
clone_size: .; v_call: TRBV30; d_call: .; j_call: TRBJ1-4; cdr3_aa: CAWSGQLSEKLFF; cdr3_nt: TGTGCCTGGAGTGGACAGTTAAGCGAAAAACTGTTTTTT
clone_size: .; v_call: TRBV11-3; d_call: TRBD2; j_call: TRBJ2-7; cdr3_aa: CASRGLAGGGQYF; cdr3_nt: TGTGCCAGCAGGGGACTAGCGGGAGGCGGGCAGTACTTC
clone_size: .; v_call: TRBV10-3; d_call: .; j_call: TRBJ1-1; cdr3_aa: CAISLRGGTEAFF; cdr3_nt: TGTGCCATCAGCCTCAGGGGTGGAACTGAAGCTTTCTTT
clone_size: .; v_call: TRBV19; d_call: .; j_call: TRBJ1-1; cdr3_aa: CASNAGYTEAFF; cdr3_nt: TGTGCCAGTAATGCTGGGTACACTGAAGCTTTCTTT
clone_size: .; v_call: TRBV9; d_call: .; j_call: TRBJ2-1; cdr3_aa: CASSVGTLVDEQFF; cdr3_nt: TGTGCCAGCAGCGTTGGGACCTTGGTCGATGAGCAGTTCTTC
clone_size: .; v_call: TRBV7-9; d_call: .; j_call: TRBJ1-1; cdr3_aa: CASSLDTEAFF; cdr3_nt: TGTGCCAGCAGCTTAGACACTGAAGCTTTCTTT
clone_size: .; v_call: TRBV7-3; d_call: TRBD1; j_call: TRBJ2-1; cdr3_aa: CASSVRDRGYNEQFF; cdr3_nt: TGTGCCAGCAGCGTCCGGGACAGGGGATACAATGAGCAGTTCTTC
clone_size: many; v_call: TRBV5-6; d_call: .; j_call: TRBJ2-7; cdr3_aa: CASSPGWGFSNEQYF; cdr3_nt: TGTGCCAGCAGCCCCGGCTGGGGGTTTTCCAACGAGCAGTACTTC
clone_size: .; v_call: TRBV7-8; d_call: .; j_call: TRBJ2-7; cdr3_aa: CASSLTRRYEQYF; cdr3_nt: TGTGCCAGCAGCTTAACCAGACGATACGAGCAGTACTTC
clone_size: .; v_call: TRBV30; d_call: .; j_call: TRBJ1-2; cdr3_aa: CAWSVTRTGPASNGYTF; cdr3_nt: TGTGCCTGGAGTGTCACTCGAACAGGGCCGGCGAGCAATGGCTACACCTTC
clone_size: .; v_call: TRBV28; d_call: .; j_call: TRBJ1-2; cdr3_aa: CASSLGQGYGYTF; cdr3_nt: TGTGCCAGCAGTTTAGGCCAGGGGTATGGCTACACCTTC
clone_size: once; v_call: TRBV28; d_call: TRBD1; j_call: TRBJ1-1; cdr3_aa: CASSPPRGLGTEAFF; cdr3_nt: TGTGCCAGCAGTCCGCCCAGGGGGCTGGGAACTGAAGCTTTCTTT
clone_size: .; v_call: TRBV4-2; d_call: .; j_call: TRBJ2-1; cdr3_aa: CASSQDLTGGPYNEQFF; cdr3_nt: TGTGCCAGCAGCCAAGATCTGACGGGGGGCCCCTACAATGAGCAGTTCTTC
clone_size: .; v_call: TRBV12-5; d_call: TRBD1; j_call: TRBJ1-1; cdr3_aa: CASGLFRDSYTEAFF; cdr3_nt: TGTGCTAGTGGTTTGTTCCGGGACAGTTACACTGAAGCTTTCTTT
clone_size: .; v_call: TRBV27; d_call: .; j_call: TRBJ1-6; cdr3_aa: CASSLRQVRHSPLHF; cdr3_nt: TGTGCCAGCAGCCTCAGACAGGTTCGCCATTCACCCCTCCACTTT
clone_size: once; v_call: TRBV7-3; d_call: .; j_call: TRBJ2-2; cdr3_aa: CASSERTPPGELFF; cdr3_nt: TGTGCCAGCAGCGAAAGGACTCCGCCCGGGGAGCTGTTTTTT
clone_size: few; v_call: TRBV7-8; d_call: TRBD1; j_call: TRBJ1-2; cdr3_aa: CASSLGVDRGGYTF; cdr3_nt: TGTGCCAGCAGCTTAGGGGTCGACAGGGGTGGCTACACCTTC
clone_size: .; v_call: TRBV7-2; d_call: TRBD1; j_call: TRBJ1-5; cdr3_aa: CASSPGQGSRQPQHF; cdr3_nt: TGTGCCAGCAGCCCAGGACAGGGGAGTCGACAGCCCCAGCATTTT
clone_size: .; v_call: TRBV4-2; d_call: .; j_call: TRBJ1-3; cdr3_aa: CASSQDPGSGNTIYF; cdr3_nt: TGTGCCAGCAGCCAAGATCCGGGCTCTGGAAACACCATATATTTT
clone_size: .; v_call: TRBV19; d_call: .; j_call: TRBJ1-4; cdr3_aa: CASIGGGEKLFF; cdr3_nt: TGTGCCAGTATCGGCGGGGGAGAAAAACTGTTTTTT
clone_size: .; v_call: TRBV7-2; d_call: TRBD1; j_call: TRBJ1-6; cdr3_aa: CASSLLQGASPLHF; cdr3_nt: TGTGCCAGCAGCTTACTACAGGGGGCTTCACCCCTCCACTTT
clone_size: .; v_call: TRBV27; d_call: .; j_call: TRBJ2-2; cdr3_aa: CASSFRATGELFF; cdr3_nt: TGTGCCAGCAGTTTTAGGGCCACCGGGGAGCTGTTTTTT
clone_size: .; v_call: TRBV7-2; d_call: TRBD2; j_call: TRBJ2-3; cdr3_aa: CASSKAGESDTQYF; cdr3_nt: TGTGCCAGCAGTAAGGCGGGGGAATCAGATACGCAGTATTTT
clone_size: few; v_call: TRBV6-5; d_call: TRBD1; j_call: TRBJ2-4; cdr3_aa: CASSYRGQGKNIQYF; cdr3_nt: TGTGCCAGCAGTTACCGGGGACAGGGCAAAAACATTCAGTACTTC
clone_size: .; v_call: TRBV7-2; d_call: TRBD1; j_call: TRBJ2-7; cdr3_aa: CASNYRGFPYEQYF; cdr3_nt: TGTGCCAGCAACTACAGGGGATTCCCTTACGAGCAGTACTTC
clone_size: few; v_call: TRBV7-9; d_call: .; j_call: TRBJ2-7; cdr3_aa: CASSFSYEQYF; cdr3_nt: TGTGCCAGCAGCTTCTCCTACGAGCAGTACTTC
clone_size: once; v_call: TRBV7-2; d_call: .; j_call: TRBJ1-5; cdr3_aa: CASSLDPGNQPQHF; cdr3_nt: TGTGCCAGCAGCTTAGATCCCGGCAATCAGCCCCAGCATTTT
clone_size: few; v_call: TRBV15; d_call: .; j_call: TRBJ1-5; cdr3_aa: CATSRGQVSNQPQHF; cdr3_nt: TGTGCCACCAGCAGAGGACAGGTTAGCAATCAGCCCCAGCATTTT
clone_size: .; v_call: TRBV4-2; d_call: .; j_call: TRBJ1-1; cdr3_aa: CASSQDGQGIAEAFF; cdr3_nt: TGTGCCAGCAGCCAAGACGGGCAGGGGATAGCTGAAGCTTTCTTT
clone_size: .; v_call: TRBV19; d_call: TRBD1; j_call: TRBJ2-2; cdr3_aa: CASSVQGATGELFF; cdr3_nt: TGTGCCAGTAGCGTACAGGGGGCCACCGGGGAGCTGTTTTTT
clone_size: .; v_call: TRBV7-2; d_call: TRBD1; j_call: TRBJ2-7; cdr3_aa: CASSLDRGKFEQYF; cdr3_nt: TGTGCCAGCAGCTTAGACAGGGGAAAGTTCGAGCAGTACTTC
clone_size: .; v_call: TRBV9; d_call: .; j_call: TRBJ1-3; cdr3_aa: CASSVDQGENTIYF; cdr3_nt: TGTGCCAGCAGCGTAGATCAGGGTGAAAACACCATATATTTT
clone_size: .; v_call: TRBV27; d_call: .; j_call: TRBJ1-6; cdr3_aa: CASSLLTGRSPLHF; cdr3_nt: TGTGCCAGCAGTTTACTAACAGGGAGATCACCCCTCCACTTT
clone_size: few; v_call: TRBV10-3; d_call: .; j_call: TRBJ2-1; cdr3_aa: CAIKELASYNEQFF; cdr3_nt: TGTGCCATCAAGGAATTAGCGTCCTACAATGAGCAGTTCTTC
clone_size: .; v_call: TRBV10-3; d_call: TRBD2; j_call: TRBJ2-3; cdr3_aa: CAIRGGTSTDTQYF; cdr3_nt: TGTGCCATCAGGGGGGGGACCAGCACAGATACGCAGTATTTT
clone_size: .; v_call: TRBV11-2; d_call: .; j_call: TRBJ2-5; cdr3_aa: CASSLQGQETQYF; cdr3_nt: TGTGCCAGCAGCCTACAGGGTCAAGAGACCCAGTACTTC
clone_size: .; v_call: TRBV6-2/TRBV6-3; d_call: TRBD2; j_call: TRBJ2-7; cdr3_aa: CASTPLAGASYEQYF; cdr3_nt: TGTGCCAGCACCCCACTAGCGGGGGCCTCCTACGAGCAGTACTTC
clone_size: .; v_call: TRBV5-4; d_call: .; j_call: TRBJ1-5; cdr3_aa: CASSLEADQPQHF; cdr3_nt: TGTGCCAGCAGCTTGGAGGCAGATCAGCCCCAGCATTTT
clone_size: .; v_call: TRBV6-2/TRBV6-3; d_call: TRBD2; j_call: TRBJ2-1; cdr3_aa: CASSPILAGRNEQFF; cdr3_nt: TGTGCCAGCAGCCCCATACTAGCGGGACGTAATGAGCAGTTCTTC
clone_size: .; v_call: TRBV25-1; d_call: .; j_call: TRBJ2-1; cdr3_aa: CATISATKQFF; cdr3_nt: TGTGCCACTATCTCGGCAACGAAGCAGTTCTTC
clone_size: .; v_call: TRBV6-2/TRBV6-3; d_call: .; j_call: TRBJ1-6; cdr3_aa: CASSSTINNSPLHF; cdr3_nt: TGTGCCAGCAGTTCCACCATCAATAATTCACCCCTCCACTTT
clone_size: .; v_call: TRBV10-3; d_call: .; j_call: TRBJ2-7; cdr3_aa: CAIRVGNYEQYF; cdr3_nt: TGTGCCATCAGGGTTGGAAACTACGAGCAGTACTTC
clone_size: .; v_call: TRBV25-1; d_call: .; j_call: TRBJ1-5; cdr3_aa: CASSALAGLNQPQHF; cdr3_nt: TGTGCCAGCAGTGCATTGGCAGGGCTCAATCAGCCCCAGCATTTT
clone_size: .; v_call: TRBV19; d_call: .; j_call: TRBJ1-1; cdr3_aa: CASRRGGATEAFF; cdr3_nt: TGTGCCAGCCGCAGGGGTGGCGCGACTGAAGCTTTCTTT
clone_size: once; v_call: TRBV5-1; d_call: .; j_call: TRBJ2-1; cdr3_aa: CASTLESYNEQFF; cdr3_nt: TGCGCCAGCACCCTTGAGTCGTACAATGAGCAGTTCTTC
clone_size: .; v_call: TRBV3-1/TRBV3-2; d_call: .; j_call: TRBJ2-3; cdr3_aa: CASRLGPQALTDTQYF; cdr3_nt: TGTGCCAGCAGATTGGGTCCTCAGGCCCTCACAGATACGCAGTATTTT